This record covers a single TCR beta chain. This clonotype was counted at least ten times. Its antigen is still unknown. There are no base qualities to consult, and no much larger clone falls within one base. These data come from a study of T-cell reconstitution after alpha-beta-depleted transplantation in children listed by TCRdb under 2016. Looking at the study overall: Using TCR repertoire profiling, the study followed T-cell immune reconstitution in a quantitative way in children after TCRalphabeta/CD19-depleted allogeneic hematopoietic cell transplantation.

In the paper's terms, the treatment or condition label means: allogeneic hematopoietic cell transplantation with graft depleted of TCRalphabeta T cells and CD19 B cells. The transplant recipients were children given TCRalphabeta/CD19-depleted allogeneic hematopoietic cell grafts. Overall results and qualifications from the work: In some patients, high TCRbeta diversity at day 60 was attributed to recipient T cells and intrathymic progenitors that had survived conditioning. Over the following months the frequencies of hyperexpanded clones went down, and after one year T-cell counts and TCRbeta diversity were mostly credited to newly produced T cells. The apparently early alphabetaT-cell count recovery about two months after transplant was reportedly dependent on only several hundred rapidly expanded clones derived from non-depleted graft cells.

The CDR3 contains 13 residues, cysteine and phenylalanine counted. Just the 39-base CDR3 DNA is kept, in frame starting at base 1. Based on the germline V gene, the CDR1 and CDR2 sequences are SNHLY and FYNNEI. V sheds 3 bases and J sheds 6 bases, leaving 11 bases between their ends. The receptor library was made with PCR. The sequencing machine was an Illumina HiSeq 2500. To normalize quantification of the TCRbeta repertoire, the TCR libraries were built with molecular barcoding that relied on unique molecular identifiers. In-frame beta chains were kept once TCRdb had trimmed the public reads at Q25 with fastp and called clones with MiXCR. When rows share a CDR3 protein, they turn into one entry using the most common DNA and genes. This sample is represented by fewer than 700,000 distinct CDR3 sequences; 10% to 15% of them were singletons. The ten largest clonotypes hold approximately 2.1% of the sample.

Material: PBMCs, mostly from graft donor cells, obtained 360 days after TCRalphabeta/CD19-depleted stem cell transplant. The TCR sequence derives from a male patient between 10 and 17 years old who had a stem cell transplant for acute myeloid leukemia, so the T cells may come from the graft donor. The V gene is TRBV2 and the J gene is TRBJ2-5, and possibly TRBD2, on 6 matching bases. The DNA reads TGTGCCAGCAGTGACCTAGCGACAAAGACCCAGTACTTC. Translated, it reads CASSDLATKTQYF.